Reported below is one T cell receptor beta chain. Its recognized antigen is unknown. Given a much more abundant clone one base away, this may be a read error. Based on the germline V gene, the CDR1 and CDR2 sequences are MGHRA and YSYEKL. The CDR3 runs 15 residues from the cysteine to the phenylalanine. The read is trimmed to its CDR3 DNA, 45 bases read in frame from base 1. The V end loses 4 bases and the J end loses 4 bases, and a stretch of 16 bases separates them. The sample is drawn from a study of molecular identifiers for immune sequencing clone quantification (dated by TCRdb to 2017 to 2018). Turning to the overall study: For a replicate experiment, RNA from roughly 20,000 or 100,000 naive CD8 T cells was divided into five aliquots, and four of the five aliquots were sequenced. CD8 T cells were used in a methods study to benchmark molecular-identifier clustering-based TCR repertoire sequencing (MIDCIRS) and TCR RNA copy counting.

Libraries of naive CD8 T cells were built from anywhere between about 17,000 and 1,000,000 sorted cells, with 10%, 30% or 50% of the purified RNA used. On a BD FACSAria II, naive CD8 T cells were FACS-sorted as CD8+CD4-CCR7+CD45RA+ and collected into RLT Plus buffer. Detection sensitivity was tested by spiking Jurkat RNA equal to about eleven TCR copies' worth into samples containing about 17,000-1,000,000 naive CD8 T cells. CD8 T cells were enriched with RosetteSep CD8+ T Cell Enrichment Cocktail and Ficoll-Paque, followed by ACK red cell lysis. To prepare the library, PCR was applied. TCRdb lists the instrument as Illumina HiSeq 4000. Bulk TCR libraries were made following a previously described method, with the TCR primers given in Table S5. Purification of total RNA was performed with the Qiagen AllPrep DNA/RNA kit. Before analysis, reads from multiple sequencing runs of the same library were pooled. Per the authors' processing: Only reads with exact TCR constant sequence were kept, trimmed to 150 nt, and grouped by their 12-nt molecular barcodes. Reads within each barcode group were sub-clustered using a 15% Levenshtein threshold, and quality-weighted consensus sequences were constructed for each RNA molecule. Non-functional sequences were removed, as were lower-count sequences one edit away from another. Based on fitting two negative binomial distributions, any barcode sub-cluster with under 20% of the maximum read count was discarded. The public reads were run again by TCRdb, first through fastp at Q25 and then through MiXCR, and only productive beta chains were kept. Each entry merges the rows of one CDR3 protein and shows their most common DNA and genes. TCRdb assigned the V and J calls; the authors' analysis was not used. For this sample the table gives about 320,000 distinct CDR3 sequences, of which around 21% were detected only once. 0.7% to 0.9% of the sample belongs to the ten largest clones.

Findings and caveats that apply to the study as a whole: Modeling gave around 3.3 recovered TCR RNA copies per cell versus around 10 by digital PCR, implying 25% to 30% capture efficiency. In CMV-specific effector cells, clones with more than 20 RNA copies contained over 98% of molecules, whereas in naive cells such clones contained under 1% of molecules. The naive libraries included spiked-in Jurkat TCR RNA (around 10 copies' worth), and this RNA is not part of the donor repertoire. Without barcode sub-clustering, chimeric consensus sequences inflated TCR diversity; chimeras reached as high as 47%. A single cell's worth of spiked-in Jurkat TCR RNA was reported detectable even among 750,000 to 1,000,000 naive CD8 T cells. Highly expanded clone sizes could be underestimated because identical TCR molecules may share a barcode.

The chain employs TRBV4-1 and TRBJ1-2, with a tentative D gene TRBD1 over 5 matching bases. This TCR derives from a human donor in good health. Some libraries in this study had Jurkat cell RNA spiked in. Sequenced: naive CD8+ T cells from blood, with Jurkat cell RNA spiked in. The intended sense of this specimen's cell subset or site label: FACS-sorted CD8+CD4-CCR7+CD45RA+ naive T cells. The DNA reads as follows: TGCGCCAGCAGCCGAGTCCTAGTGGGGACCTATGGCTACACCTTC. Translated, it reads CASSRVLVGTYGYTF.